This T cell receptor beta chain was identified in a study of vaccination and CD4 T cells after COVID-19. The wider study: Convalescent donors totaled six males and four females, including two who were Hispanic. Culture controls were given either a CEFX pool, an HIV-1 Nef pool, or no peptide. Findings and limits, study-wide: It was observed that, in convalescent patients, a median around 88% of reactive clones arose only post-vaccination.

This clonotype is medium-sized by share. The antigen remains undetermined. CDR1 is SGHDT and CDR2 is YYEEEE in the germline V gene. Unmatched junction bases numbered 0, after V lost 1 base and J lost 5 bases. The CDR3 has 13 amino acids. The study sequenced cultured CD4+ T cell DNA using the Oncomine TCR Beta short-read assay. Each CDR3 protein is one row after TCRdb ran MiXCR on the PCR reads. There are approximately 12,000 distinct CDR3 sequences in the sample; around half occur only once, and 30% lies in the top ten. Treatment defined: roughly ten-day PBMC culture with coronavirus spike peptide pools or control peptides (ViraFEST assay).

This sequence joins TRBV5-6 and TRBJ1-5, with 7 bases that match TRBD1. The source material was CD4+ T cells from blood, cultured in vitro. The clonotype originates from a human donor who had recovered from COVID-19. This CDR3 is CASSLTGDQPQHF. The CDR3 DNA sequence: TGTGCCAGCAGCTTGACAGGGGATCAGCCCCAGCATTTT. Filled out from reference TRBV5-6 and TRBJ1-5, the complete variable domain reads DAGVTQSPTHLIKTRGQQVTLRCSPKSGHDTVSWYQQALGQGPQFIFQYYEEEERQRGNFPDRFSGHQFPNYSSELNVNALLLGDSALYLCASSLTGDQPQHFGDGTRLSIL.